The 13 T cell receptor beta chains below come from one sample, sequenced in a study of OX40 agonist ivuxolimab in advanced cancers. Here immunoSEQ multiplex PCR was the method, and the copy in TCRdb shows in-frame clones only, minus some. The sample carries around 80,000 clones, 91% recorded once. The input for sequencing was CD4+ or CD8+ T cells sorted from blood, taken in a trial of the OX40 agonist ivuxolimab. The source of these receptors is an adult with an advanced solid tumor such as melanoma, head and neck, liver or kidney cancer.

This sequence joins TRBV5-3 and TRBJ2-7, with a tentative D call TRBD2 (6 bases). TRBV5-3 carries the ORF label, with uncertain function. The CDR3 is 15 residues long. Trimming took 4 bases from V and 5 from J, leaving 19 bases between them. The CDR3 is CARSPGTPESNEQYF. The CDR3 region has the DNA TGTGCCAGAAGCCCCGGGACTCCTGAGAGTAACGAGCAGTACTTC.

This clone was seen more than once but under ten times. CDR3 amino acids: CATSRAAGNSNQPQHF. In DNA form, the CDR3 reads TGTGCCACCAGCAGAGCGGCAGGCAATAGCAATCAGCCCCAGCATTTT. The J gene is TRBJ1-5, the V gene TRBV15, with unresolved D. Trimming shortened V by 1 base and J by 0 bases, and 10 bases separated the two germline ends. The CDR3 contains 16 residues. The germline CDR1 and CDR2 sequences are LNHNV and YYDKDF (reference sequence). The variable domain in full, with the rest retrieved from reference TRBV15 and TRBJ1-5, is DAMVIQNPRYQVTQFGKPVTLSCSQTLNHNVMYWYQQKSSQAPKLLFHYYDKDFNNEADTPDNFQSRRPNTSFCFLDIRSPGLGDTAMYLCATSRAAGNSNQPQHFGDGTRLSIL.

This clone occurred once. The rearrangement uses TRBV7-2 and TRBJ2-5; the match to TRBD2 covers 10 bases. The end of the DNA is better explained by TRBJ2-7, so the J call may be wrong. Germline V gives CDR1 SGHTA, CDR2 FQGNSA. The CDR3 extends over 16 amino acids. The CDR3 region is CASSLGGAGGNYEQYF. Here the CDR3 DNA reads TGTGCCAGCAGCTTAGGGGGAGCGGGAGGGAACTACGAGCAGTACTTC.

CDR3 nucleotides: TGTGCCAGCAGCTCCATGCTAGCGAATTCCTACGAGCAGTACTTC. It encodes CASSSMLANSYEQYF. This chain uses TRBV7-2 with TRBJ2-7, with TRBD2 as a possible D gene (6 bases). V was pared by 4 bases and J by 1 base, with 14 bases between. CDR3 length: 15 amino acids. Looked up from germline, CDR1 is SGHTA and CDR2 is FQGNSA.

The DNA of the CDR3 is TGTGCCAGCACCCCAAGGGGCAAGAGGCCAGAGACCCAGTACTTC. This sequence encodes CASTPRGKRPETQYF. The chain has TRBV6-1 and TRBJ2-5, with D possibly TRBD1 on 5 matching bases. V shed 7 bases and J shed 4 bases, with 19 bases lying between them. CDR1 and CDR2 (germline): MNHNS, SASEGT. The CDR3 is 15 amino acids.

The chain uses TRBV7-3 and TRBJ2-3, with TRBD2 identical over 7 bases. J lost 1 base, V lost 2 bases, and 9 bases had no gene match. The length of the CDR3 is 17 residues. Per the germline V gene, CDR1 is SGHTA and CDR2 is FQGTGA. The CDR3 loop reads CASSLRGGSPRTDTQYF. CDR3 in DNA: TGTGCCAGCAGCTTACGGGGCGGGAGCCCCCGCACAGATACGCAGTATTTT.

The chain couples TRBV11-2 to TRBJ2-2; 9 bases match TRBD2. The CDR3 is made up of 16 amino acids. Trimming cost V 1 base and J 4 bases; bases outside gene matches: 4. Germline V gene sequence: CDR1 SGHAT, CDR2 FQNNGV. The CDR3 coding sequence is TGTGCCAGCAGCTTAGGGGTAGCGGGAGTCACCGGGGAGCTGTTTTTT. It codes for CASSLGVAGVTGELFF.

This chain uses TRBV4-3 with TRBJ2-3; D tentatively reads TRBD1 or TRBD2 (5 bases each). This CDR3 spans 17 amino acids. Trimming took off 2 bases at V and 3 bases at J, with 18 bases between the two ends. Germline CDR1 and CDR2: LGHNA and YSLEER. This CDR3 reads CASSQKSSGWGTDTQYF. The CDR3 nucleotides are TGCGCCAGCAGCCAAAAGTCATCGGGATGGGGGACAGATACGCAGTATTTT.

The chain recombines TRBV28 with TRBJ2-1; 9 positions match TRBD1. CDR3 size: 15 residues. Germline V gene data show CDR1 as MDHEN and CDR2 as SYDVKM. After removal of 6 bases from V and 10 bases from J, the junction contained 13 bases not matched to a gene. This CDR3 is CASRTGGGGQWEQFF. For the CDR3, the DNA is TGTGCCAGCAGAACAGGGGGCGGTGGACAATGGGAGCAGTTCTTC.

The CDR3 DNA follows: TGTGCCAGCAGTGGGTGGCGGGAGGCCGAACTCTCCTACAATGAGCAGTTCTTC. Its protein is CASSGWREAELSYNEQFF. The rearrangement links TRBV2 to TRBJ2-1; 8 bases fit TRBD2. V shed 4 bases, J shed 0 bases, and the junction held 11 bases outside the gene matches. Looked up from germline, CDR1 is SNHLY and CDR2 is FYNNEI. This CDR3 comprises 18 residues.

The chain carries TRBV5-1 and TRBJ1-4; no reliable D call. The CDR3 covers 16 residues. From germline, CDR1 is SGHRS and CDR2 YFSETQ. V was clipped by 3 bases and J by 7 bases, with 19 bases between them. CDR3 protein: CASSSQGVSVGEKLFF. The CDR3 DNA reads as TGCGCCAGCAGCTCCCAAGGCGTCTCAGTGGGTGAAAAACTGTTTTTT.

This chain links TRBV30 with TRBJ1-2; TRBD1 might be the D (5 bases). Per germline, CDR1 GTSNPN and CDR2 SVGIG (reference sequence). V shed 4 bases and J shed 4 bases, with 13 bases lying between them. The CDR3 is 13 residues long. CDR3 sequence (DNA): TGTGCCTGGAAGTGGGGCCCCGCCTATGGCTACACCTTC. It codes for CAWKWGPAYGYTF.

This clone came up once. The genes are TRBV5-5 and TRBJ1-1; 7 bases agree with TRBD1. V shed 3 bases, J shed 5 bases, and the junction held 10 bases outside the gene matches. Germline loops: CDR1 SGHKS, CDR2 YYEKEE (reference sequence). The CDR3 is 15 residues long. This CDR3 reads CASSWGEGAMTEAFF. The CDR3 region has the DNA TGTGCCAGCAGCTGGGGTGAGGGGGCAATGACTGAAGCTTTCTTT.